The 2 T cell receptor beta chains below were found in one sample sequenced in a study of cytomegalovirus exposure and HLA in healthy donors. PCR primers comprised 60 Vbeta and 13 Jbeta primers. Measured with immunoSEQ multiplex PCR; TCRdb has only the in-frame clones, and not every one. In the table there are 90,000 to 100,000 clones, roughly 79% of which are singletons. Sample: PBMCs. These receptor sequences come from a woman in her 40s in good health and CMV-seronegative.

CDR3 amino acids: CASSSVGSGYGYTF. The CDR3 DNA sequence: TGTGCCAGCAGCTCGGTAGGTTCGGGCTATGGCTACACCTTC. The chain employs TRBV5-6 and TRBJ1-2; D unclear. Trimming took 3 bases from V and 4 from J, leaving 13 bases between them. The CDR3 covers 14 residues. The germline V gene has CDR1 SGHDT and CDR2 YYEEEE.

CDR3: CASSFGQVVGTEAFF. CDR3 bases: TGTGCCAGCAGCTTTGGACAGGTTGTAGGCACTGAAGCTTTCTTT. The chain carries TRBV7-9 and TRBJ1-1, with 7 bases aligning to TRBD1. This CDR3 spans 15 amino acids. Trimming took 3 bases from V and 4 from J; bases not matched to a gene: 8. Germline-derived CDR1 and CDR2 are SEHNR and FQNEAQ (reference sequence).